The clone carrying this T cell receptor (beta chain) has at least ten counts. Its specificity is not known. This specimen comes from a study of tumor and adjacent non-tumor tissue in lung cancer. Findings and limits, study-wide: Tumor repertoires had a smaller top 100 clone share than normal lung. Compared with tumor, normal lung showed significantly lower TCR diversity.

This sample's RNA came from whole unsorted tissue. A modified ARM-PCR protocol with three rounds of nested PCR amplified TCRbeta. TCRdb analysed the multiplex PCR reads with MiXCR anew, one entry per CDR3 protein. The data show 120,000 or so distinct CDR3 sequences, about 66% seen once. This CDR3 spans 15 amino acids. With 6 bases removed from V and 3 bases from J, the gap between germline ends came to 15 bases. CDR1 and CDR2 (germline): MNHNS, SASEGT. Sequencing was carried out using lung tumor tissue. This rearrangement joins TRBV6-1 to TRBJ2-1; TRBD1 might be the D (6 bases). This TCR was recovered from a man under 40 with non-small cell lung cancer. CDR3 sequence: CASRQRADSYNEQFF. In DNA form, the CDR3 reads TGTGCCAGCAGACAAAGAGCGGACAGCTACAATGAGCAGTTCTTC.